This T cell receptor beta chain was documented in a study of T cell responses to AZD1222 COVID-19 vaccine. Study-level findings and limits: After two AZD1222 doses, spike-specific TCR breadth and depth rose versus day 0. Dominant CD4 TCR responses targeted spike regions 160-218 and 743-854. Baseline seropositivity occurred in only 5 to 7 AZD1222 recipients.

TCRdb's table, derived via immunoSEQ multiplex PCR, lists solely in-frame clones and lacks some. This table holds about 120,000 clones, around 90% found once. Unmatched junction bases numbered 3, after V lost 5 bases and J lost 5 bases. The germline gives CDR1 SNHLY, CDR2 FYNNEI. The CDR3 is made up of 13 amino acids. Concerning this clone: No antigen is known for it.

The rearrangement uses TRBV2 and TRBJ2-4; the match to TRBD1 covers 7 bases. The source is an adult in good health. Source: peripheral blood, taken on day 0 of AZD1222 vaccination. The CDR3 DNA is TGTGCCAGCAGTCGACAGGGACAAAACATTCAGTACTTC. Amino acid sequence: CASSRQGQNIQYF.